This TCR beta chain was recovered during a study of identical twins. The germline V gene encodes CDR1 LGHNT and CDR2 FRNRAP. Trimming took off 10 bases at V and 0 bases at J, with 22 bases between the two ends. This CDR3 contains 17 residues. TCRdb re-analysed the 5' RACE reads in MiXCR, keeping a single row per CDR3 protein. Found here are under 1 million distinct CDR3 sequences, roughly 12% of them singletons; the top ten hold around 1.5%. The same sample was also used in a study of yellow fever vaccine responses in identical twins.

This clonotype was sampled from a woman aged 18-30 years in good health. The chain combines TRBV12-5 with TRBJ1-5; D gene uncertain. The sequenced sample was PBMCs. In DNA, the CDR3 is TGTGCTACTCACCGAAATAGGGAAATTAATAGCAATCAGCCCCAGCATTTT. It translates to CATHRNREINSNQPQHF.